Listed here are 19 T cell receptor beta chains from one sample, sequenced in a study of blood T cell repertoires in COVID-19. This table comes from immunoSEQ multiplex PCR, and its TCRdb copy is limited to in-frame clones, with some not included. The data contain about half a million clones, 75% to 90% of them singletons. Material: PBMCs or T cells enriched from blood (not recorded which). All receptors derive from a woman in her sixties who had recovered from COVID-19.

V and J are TRBV6-1 and TRBJ1-6; no firm D call. This CDR3 contains 13 residues. V lost 2 bases to trimming and J lost 7 bases, with 6 bases between them. Germline-derived CDR1 and CDR2 are MNHNS and SASEGT. The CDR3 nucleotides are TGTGCCAGCAGTGAAACGGTAAATTCACCCCTCCACTTT. The encoded protein is CASSETVNSPLHF.

Notes on this clone: Additional DNA sequences in this sample encode the identical CDR3. V is TRBV5-1 and J is TRBJ1-4, with D possibly matching TRBD1 (6 bases). Looked up from germline, CDR1 is SGHRS and CDR2 is YFSETQ. CDR3 length: 14 amino acids. V gave up 2 bases and J gave up 1 base, with 6 bases separating them. CDR3 in amino acids: CASSFRGTNEKLFF. The CDR3, as DNA: TGCGCCAGCAGCTTCAGGGGAACTAATGAAAAACTGTTTTTT.

The rearrangement joins TRBV3-1 (or the pseudogene TRBV3-2) to TRBJ1-3; the match to TRBD1 covers 7 bases. Germline trimming cut 1 base from V and 0 bases from J; bases unmatched to any gene: 3. This CDR3 has 16 amino acids. Germline assignment: CDR1 LGHDT and CDR2 YNNKEL (reference sequence). The CDR3 bases are TGTGCCAGCAGCCAAGTACAGGGGATCTCTGGAAACACCATATATTTT. Protein sequence: CASSQVQGISGNTIYF.

This clone was detected only once. CDR3 DNA: TGTGCCAGCAGTACCGACAGGGGGTTACATGAGCAGTTCTTC. It yields the protein CASSTDRGLHEQFF. The rearrangement joins TRBV9 to TRBJ2-1; 9 bases are a match to TRBD1. J gave up 8 bases and V 5 bases, and 8 bases lay outside the gene matches. The CDR3 spans 14 residues. Germline V CDR1 and CDR2: SGDLS, YYNGEE.

This chain links TRBV9 with TRBJ1-1; D may be TRBD1 (6 bases). Trimming took off 2 bases at V and 1 base at J, with 12 bases between the two ends. The CDR3 has 15 amino acids. Germline V gene sequence: CDR1 SGDLS, CDR2 YYNGEE. CDR3 residues: CASSVASTGNTEAFF. The DNA for the CDR3 is TGTGCCAGCAGCGTCGCCTCGACAGGGAACACTGAAGCTTTCTTT.

This rearrangement joins TRBV30 to TRBJ1-4; D ambiguous. The CDR3 extends over 15 amino acids. Trimming shortened V by 8 bases and J by 0 bases, and 16 bases separated the two germline ends. Germline values: CDR1 GTSNPN, CDR2 SVGIG (reference sequence). CDR3 DNA: TGTGCCACTAGCGGGAAGGAAGCAACTAATGAAAAACTGTTTTTT. Protein: CATSGKEATNEKLFF.

V usage is TRBV6-2 or TRBV6-3 and J usage is TRBJ2-4, with D possibly TRBD2 on 6 matching bases. V lost 3 bases and J lost 7, with 13 bases in between. Germline V gene data show CDR1 as MNHEY and CDR2 as SVGEGT. The CDR3 length is 14 residues. CDR3 amino acids: CASSYVGGRNIQYF. CDR3 DNA sequence: TGTGCCAGCAGTTATGTGGGGGGACGTAACATTCAGTACTTC.

This chain uses TRBV28 with TRBJ2-5, with D possibly being TRBD2 (6 bases). Between the trimmed V and J ends, which lost 7 bases and 5 bases, there was a span of 14 bases. Germline V gene lookup returns CDR1 MDHEN and CDR2 SYDVKM. The CDR3 is made up of 13 amino acids. The CDR3 protein is CASTTGGLETQYF. The CDR3 DNA reads TGTGCCAGCACCACCGGAGGGTTGGAGACCCAGTACTTC.

At least ten counts were recorded for this clone. The chain has TRBV2 and TRBJ2-1, with TRBD1 identical over 7 bases. The ends lost 5 bases at V and 3 bases at J; junction bases unmatched: 10. Per the germline V gene, CDR1 is SNHLY and CDR2 is FYNNEI. CDR3 length equals 16 residues. CDR3 nucleotides: TGTGCCAGCAGTATACCCCAGGGGGAATACTACAATGAGCAGTTCTTC. It yields the protein CASSIPQGEYYNEQFF.

The chain joins TRBV9 to TRBJ2-7; weak D call: TRBD2 (7 bases). The CDR3 has 15 amino acids. Trimming took off 3 bases at V and 4 bases at J, with 17 bases between the two ends. Germline CDR1 SGDLS, CDR2 YYNGEE. CDR3 region: CASSEAPGEGYEQYF. As DNA, the CDR3 is TGTGCCAGCAGCGAGGCCCCAGGGGAGGGGTACGAGCAGTACTTC.

This chain links TRBV6-5 with TRBJ1-5; possible D gene TRBD1, 6 bases. This CDR3 contains 13 residues. V was pared by 6 bases and J by 7 bases, with 13 bases between. In germline, CDR1 is MNHEY, CDR2 SVGAGI. The CDR3 coding sequence is TGTGCCAGCAGCAACAGGGAAGGGCAGCCCCAGCATTTT. Translating gives CASSNREGQPQHF.

V and J are TRBV30 and TRBJ2-1, with D possibly being TRBD1 (6 bases). Trimming removed 2 bases from V and 10 bases from J, with 18 bases in between. This CDR3 contains 14 residues. Per germline, CDR1 GTSNPN and CDR2 SVGIG (reference sequence). The CDR3 loop is CAWSQGPRQSEQFF. As DNA, the CDR3 is TGTGCCTGGAGTCAGGGGCCTAGGCAATCCGAGCAGTTCTTC.

The rearrangement joins TRBV3-1 (or the pseudogene TRBV3-2) to TRBJ1-6; 8 nucleotides agree with TRBD1. V trimming: 5 bases; J trimming: 13 bases; junction bases outside the gene matches: 13. CDR3 size: 15 residues. Germline V gives CDR1 LGHDT, CDR2 YNNKEL (reference sequence). This CDR3 is CASSRGTGGGSPLHF. In DNA form, the CDR3 reads TGTGCCAGCAGCAGAGGAACAGGGGGAGGTTCGCCCCTCCACTTT.

The chain employs TRBV5-5 and TRBJ2-5; no definite D call. Trimming took 1 base from V and 4 from J, leaving 14 bases between them. Per the germline V gene, CDR1 is SGHKS and CDR2 is YYEKEE (reference sequence). There are 15 residues in the CDR3. CDR3 sequence reads: CASSLQAPLRETQYF. The CDR3 DNA reads as TGTGCCAGCAGCTTGCAGGCGCCCTTGCGAGAGACCCAGTACTTC. Full variable domain (outside the CDR3, taken from reference TRBV5-5 and TRBJ2-5): DAGVTQSPTHLIKTRGQQVTLRCSPISGHKSVSWYQQVLGQGPQFIFQYYEKEERGRGNFPDRFSARQFPNYSSELNVNALLLGDSALYLCASSLQAPLRETQYFGPGTRLLVL.

This rearrangement joins TRBV2 to TRBJ1-2, with 9 bases identical to TRBD1. This CDR3 has 14 residues. V shed 8 bases, J shed 8 bases, and the junction held 12 bases outside the gene matches. The V gene's germline CDR1 is SNHLY and CDR2 FYNNEI. As DNA, the CDR3 is TGTGCCAGCGGCCTTGTACAGGGGGCAGGGGGCTACACCTTC. Translating it yields CASGLVQGAGGYTF.

V and J are TRBV3-1 (or the pseudogene TRBV3-2) and TRBJ1-2; D is perhaps TRBD1 (6 bases). Trimming shortened V by 3 bases and J by 4 bases, and 9 bases separated the two germline ends. The CDR3 spans 13 residues. Germline CDR1 reads LGHDT; CDR2 reads YNNKEL (reference sequence). The CDR3 protein is CASSHGQSYGYTF. DNA for the CDR3: TGTGCCAGCAGCCACGGACAGAGCTATGGCTACACCTTC.

The V gene is TRBV27, the J gene TRBJ1-6; the match to TRBD1 covers 11 bases. This CDR3 has 19 amino acids. In germline, CDR1 is MNHEY, CDR2 SMNVEV (reference sequence). Trimming cost V 2 bases and J 9 bases; bases outside gene matches: 15. CDR3 DNA sequence: TGTGCCAGCAGTTTAAGGCGGGGGACTGGACAGGGGGCATTTTCACCCCTCCACTTT. It translates to CASSLRRGTGQGAFSPLHF.

CDR3 region: CAISDPQGPIAKNIQYF. As DNA, the CDR3 is TGTGCCATCAGTGACCCACAGGGACCGATAGCCAAAAACATTCAGTACTTC. The chain has TRBV10-3 and TRBJ2-4; a weak D match, TRBD1 (6 bases). In germline, CDR1 is ENHRY, CDR2 SYGVKD. Trimming removed 3 bases at V and 0 bases at J, with 15 bases between. This CDR3 contains 17 residues.

The genes are TRBV5-1 and TRBJ1-1, with 7 bases fitting TRBD1. The germline gives CDR1 SGHRS, CDR2 YFSETQ. The V segment lost 0 bases and the J segment 5 bases; nucleotides outside the gene matches: 4. The CDR3 consists of 14 residues. This CDR3 is CASSLVEGATEAFF. The CDR3 bases are TGCGCCAGCAGCTTGGTAGAGGGGGCGACTGAAGCTTTCTTT.